This TCR beta chain was recorded in a study of blood T cells in healthy people across ages. The authors ran a second PCR of about 6 to 11 cycles using a sample-barcoded 5' primer and a J-beta primer mix. MiXCR, applied by TCRdb to the 5' RACE reads, yields one record per CDR3 protein. Of roughly 2 million distinct CDR3 sequences in the sample, less than 50% were seen once. Turning to this clonotype: Antigen specificity is unknown.

Trimming pared 0 bases from V and 2 bases from J, leaving 12 bases between. Germline CDR1 SGHRS, CDR2 YFSETQ. The CDR3 has 15 residues. Study results and limitations: With naive T cell percentage, TCR beta diversity showed a strong correlation. Per million T cells, TCR beta diversity dropped roughly linearly as age increased.

V is TRBV5-1 and J is TRBJ2-7, with D uncertain. What was sequenced was blood. The TCR originated in a woman aged 40-49 years in good health. This CDR3 is CASSLAVAQPYEQYF. CDR3 nucleotide sequence: TGCGCCAGCAGCTTGGCGGTGGCCCAACCCTACGAGCAGTACTTC.